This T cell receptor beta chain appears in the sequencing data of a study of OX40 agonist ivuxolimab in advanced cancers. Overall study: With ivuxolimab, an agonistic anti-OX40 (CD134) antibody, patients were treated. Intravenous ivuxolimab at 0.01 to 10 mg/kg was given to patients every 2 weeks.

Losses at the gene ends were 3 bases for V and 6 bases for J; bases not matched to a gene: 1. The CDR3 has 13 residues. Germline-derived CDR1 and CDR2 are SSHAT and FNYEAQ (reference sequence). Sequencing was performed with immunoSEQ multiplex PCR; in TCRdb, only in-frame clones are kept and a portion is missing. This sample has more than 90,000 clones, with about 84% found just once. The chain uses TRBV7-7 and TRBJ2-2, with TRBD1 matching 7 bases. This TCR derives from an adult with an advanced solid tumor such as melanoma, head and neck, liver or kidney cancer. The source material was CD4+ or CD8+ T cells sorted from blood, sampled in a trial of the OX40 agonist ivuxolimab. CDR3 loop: CASSFTGAGELFF. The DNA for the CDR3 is TGTGCCAGCAGCTTCACAGGGGCCGGGGAGCTGTTTTTT.